The 31 T cell receptor beta chains presented below share a single source sample, sequenced in a study of T cells in Graves' hyperthyroidism and ophthalmopathy. RNA transcripts gave rise to amplified TCR beta CDR3 regions. HTBI primers drove first-round RT-PCR of the TCR CDR3. MiXCR, run by TCRdb on the multiplex PCR reads, gives a single entry per CDR3 protein. Of about 500,000 distinct CDR3 sequences in the sample, around 15% were seen once. The source material was blood. The receptors come from a woman younger than 30 with Graves' hyperthyroidism.

This clonotype was seen ten or more times. The chain is built from TRBV6-1 and TRBJ2-1, with 11 bases lining up with TRBD2. Germline V gene lookup returns CDR1 MNHNS and CDR2 SASEGT. Trimming took 5 bases from V and 0 from J; bases not matched to a gene: 6. This CDR3 comprises 17 residues. CDR3 sequence (DNA): TGTGCCAGCAGTTTAGCGGGAGGGTCCCTCTCCTACAATGAGCAGTTCTTC. It encodes CASSLAGGSLSYNEQFF.

This clonotype was observed many times. Here the CDR3 reads CASSLGLAKQFF. The CDR3 DNA follows: TGTGCCAGCAGCCTCGGACTCGCGAAGCAGTTCTTC. The V call is TRBV3-1, the J call TRBJ2-1; tentatively, D is TRBD2 (5 bases). CDR3 length: 12 amino acids. The germline V gene encodes CDR1 LGHDT and CDR2 YNNKEL (reference sequence). V lost 4 bases and J 11 bases, leaving 12 bases between the germline ends.

This sequence joins TRBV12-3 or TRBV12-4 and TRBJ2-5; D could derive from TRBD1 or TRBD2 (5 bases each). The CDR3 loop spans 15 amino acids. V lost 1 base to trimming and J lost 3 bases, with 12 bases between them. The CDR3 here is CASSLGGWGKETQYF. The CDR3 region has the DNA TGTGCCAGCAGTTTAGGGGGGTGGGGAAAAGAGACCCAGTACTTC.

This clonotype has ten or more counts. The chain recombines TRBV30 with TRBJ1-1; the D is unclear. CDR1 and CDR2 from the germline V gene are GTSNPN and SVGIG (reference sequence). V was pared by 1 base and J by 0 bases, with 3 bases between. The CDR3 is made up of 12 amino acids. The DNA for the CDR3 is TGTGCCTGGAGTGACATGAACACTGAAGCTTTCTTT. This gives the protein CAWSDMNTEAFF.

This clonotype has at least ten counts. The V gene is TRBV10-3, the J gene TRBJ1-1; no definite D call. V gave up 2 bases and J gave up 7 bases, with 23 bases separating them. The germline V gene encodes CDR1 ENHRY and CDR2 SYGVKD. The CDR3 has 17 residues. In nucleotides, the CDR3 is TGTGCCATCAGTGAGACTATCCGGGAAGGGTTAAATAATGAAGCTTTCTTT. This encodes CAISETIREGLNNEAFF.

This clonotype has ten or more counts. This chain uses TRBV28 with TRBJ1-2, with D perhaps matching TRBD1 (6 bases). The CDR3 length is 14 residues. V was pared by 5 bases and J by 7 bases, with 17 bases between. The germline gives CDR1 MDHEN, CDR2 SYDVKM. CDR3 coding DNA: TGTGCCAGCAGTCTCACCTCGGGACAACCTGGCTACACCTTC. This codes for CASSLTSGQPGYTF.

This clonotype was counted once. The chain recombines TRBV29-1 with TRBJ2-2; possible D gene TRBD2, 5 bases. The CDR3 runs to 12 residues. Germline loops: CDR1 SQVTM, CDR2 ANQGSEA. V lost 3 bases, J lost 7 bases, and 9 bases lay in between. Here the CDR3 reads CSVDGRGGELFF. In DNA form, the CDR3 reads TGCAGCGTTGATGGTCGGGGCGGGGAGCTGTTTTTT.

V is TRBV5-1 and J is TRBJ2-3, with 7 bases matching TRBD2. CDR3 length: 17 residues. V lost 4 bases, J lost 0 bases, and 11 bases stayed unmatched. CDR1 is SGHRS and CDR2 is YFSETQ in the germline V gene. CDR3 loop: CASSPYPVSGSTDTQYF. CDR3 coding DNA: TGCGCCAGCAGCCCCTACCCGGTTAGCGGGAGCACAGATACGCAGTATTTT.

About this clonotype itself: It may be a read error: a sequence one base away is much more abundant. This rearrangement joins TRBV12-5 to TRBJ2-7; D perhaps matches TRBD1 (5 bases). Trimming took 0 bases from V and 9 from J, leaving 24 bases between them. The CDR3 covers 17 residues. The germline gives CDR1 LGHNT, CDR2 FRNRAP. CDR3 DNA: TGTGCTAGTGGTTTGGTTCCGACAGTACGCCTTGACCGTGGGCAGTACTTC. This encodes CASGLVPTVRLDRGQYF.

This clonotype was recorded at least ten times. The chain employs TRBV7-3 and TRBJ2-6, with D possibly TRBD1 on 6 matching bases. The ends were cut back, 5 bases at V and 1 base at J, with 12 bases in the middle. Germline CDR1 SGHTA, CDR2 FQGTGA. The CDR3 is 16 amino acids. CDR3 sequence reads: CASSQLQGSGANVLTF. In DNA, the CDR3 is TGTGCCAGCAGCCAGCTACAGGGATCTGGGGCCAACGTCCTGACTTTC. The full variable domain, completed using reference TRBV7-3 and TRBJ2-6, is GAGVSQTPSNKVTEKGKYVELRCDPISGHTALYWYRQSLGQGPEFLIYFQGTGAADDSGLPNDRFFAVRPEGSVSTLKIQRTERGDSAVYLCASSQLQGSGANVLTFGAGSRLTVL.

This clonotype was seen repeatedly, ten times or more. This chain connects TRBV28 to TRBJ1-6; TRBD1 aligns across 10 bases. The length of the CDR3 is 17 residues. The V and J ends lost 4 bases and 7 bases, in that order; junction bases with no gene match: 10. Germline CDR1 and CDR2: MDHEN and SYDVKM. The CDR3 loop is CASSYLPMGQGNSPLHF. The CDR3 DNA reads TGTGCCAGCAGTTACCTCCCGATGGGACAGGGGAATTCACCCCTCCACTTT.

This clonotype has a count of ten or more. This chain links TRBV13 with TRBJ2-4, with D uncertain. CDR3 length: 14 residues. Trimming stripped 5 bases from V and 4 bases from J, with 12 bases between. CDR1 PRHDT and CDR2 FYEKMQ come from the germline V gene (reference sequence). This CDR3 is CASSLRAGKNIQYF. For the CDR3, the DNA is TGTGCCAGCAGCCTCCGGGCCGGGAAAAACATTCAGTACTTC.

The sample holds many counts of this clonotype. V usage is TRBV20-1 and J usage is TRBJ2-7; D may be TRBD2 (5 bases). Germline V lookup: CDR1 DFQATT, CDR2 SNEGSKA (reference sequence). The ends were cut back, 6 bases at V and 7 bases at J, with 13 bases in the middle. The CDR3 is made up of 11 amino acids. CDR3 sequence reads: CSASGGREQYF. CDR3 bases: TGCAGTGCCAGCGGTGGTAGGGAGCAGTACTTC.

This clonotype showed up many times. J is TRBJ2-7 and V is TRBV30, with TRBD2 matching over 12 bases. Germline assignment: CDR1 GTSNPN and CDR2 SVGIG (reference sequence). Trimming at V came to 6 bases and at J to 4 bases, leaving 7 bases not matched to a gene. The CDR3 has 14 residues. Written as DNA, the CDR3 is TGTGCCTGTCGACTAGCGGGAGCCAAATACGAGCAGTACTTC. It is translated as CACRLAGAKYEQYF.

This clonotype was recorded many times. This chain connects TRBV9 to TRBJ2-5; D uncertain. The CDR3 has 14 amino acids. Germline V gene lookup returns CDR1 SGDLS and CDR2 YYNGEE. Trimming pared 0 bases from V and 5 bases from J, leaving 11 bases between. In DNA, the CDR3 is TGTGCCAGCAGCGTAGCTGTGGGCCGGGAGACCCAGTACTTC. Translating it yields CASSVAVGRETQYF.

This clonotype was recorded many times. This chain links TRBV2 with TRBJ2-1; 8 nucleotides align to TRBD2. The J segment lost 8 bases and the V segment lost 10 bases, leaving 16 bases of the junction unmatched. CDR1 is SNHLY, CDR2 FYNNEI, per germline. This CDR3 comprises 15 residues. DNA for the CDR3: TGTGCCACTGACCCACGCGGGAGGCCTCCCGATGAGCAGTTCTTC. Its translation is CATDPRGRPPDEQFF.

This clonotype was recorded at least ten times. The rearrangement joins TRBV9 to TRBJ1-1, with 8 bases matching TRBD1. CDR1 and CDR2 from the germline V gene are SGDLS and YYNGEE. V dropped 6 bases and J dropped 0; count of bases not matched to a gene: 4. The CDR3 loop spans 14 amino acids. This CDR3 reads CASTRQGLNTEAFF. CDR3 in DNA: TGTGCCAGCACCCGACAGGGGCTGAACACTGAAGCTTTCTTT.

The chain recombines TRBV5-5 with TRBJ2-5, with TRBD2 identical over 7 bases. The length of the CDR3 is 14 residues. Germline trimming cut 1 base from V and 5 bases from J; bases unmatched to any gene: 5. Germline V gene lookup returns CDR1 SGHKS and CDR2 YYEKEE (reference sequence). CDR3 DNA: TGTGCCAGCAGCTTGCTGAAGGGAGGGGAGACCCAGTACTTC. The encoded protein is CASSLLKGGETQYF.

A word on this clonotype: A much more abundant neighbour one base away suggests this may be a read error. The chain employs TRBV11-3 and TRBJ2-1, with TRBD2 matching 9 bases. CDR1 is SGHNT and CDR2 is YENEEA in the germline V gene. The CDR3 extends over 20 amino acids. CDR3 sequence reads: CASSLGVSSGMLGSYNVQFF. The CDR3 DNA reads as TGTGCCAGCAGCTTAGGAGTGTCTAGCGGGATGCTGGGCTCCTACAATGTGCAGTTCTTC.

There are many counts of this clonotype. The chain has TRBV11-1 and TRBJ2-2, with TRBD2 matching 7 bases. J gave up 5 bases and V 4 bases, and 7 bases lay outside the gene matches. The CDR3 consists of 15 residues. Germline V CDR1 and CDR2: SGHAT, FQDESV (reference sequence). The CDR3 protein is CASSSIAGGTGELFF. As DNA, the CDR3 is TGTGCCAGCAGCTCAATAGCGGGCGGGACCGGGGAGCTGTTTTTT.

This clonotype has at least ten counts. V gene TRBV5-6 combines with J gene TRBJ2-7; 10 bases align to TRBD2. The CDR3 covers 19 residues. Germline V CDR1 and CDR2: SGHDT, YYEEEE. After removal of 5 bases from V and 0 bases from J, the junction contained 17 bases not matched to a gene. CDR3 protein: CASRYSGRALQDSSYEQYV. In nucleotides, the CDR3 is TGTGCCAGCAGATACAGCGGGAGGGCTTTACAAGATAGCTCCTACGAGCAGTACGTC.

This clonotype was picked up many times. This rearrangement joins TRBV12-3 or TRBV12-4 to TRBJ2-7; 7 bases align to TRBD2. Trimming removed 11 bases from V and 7 bases from J; junction bases left unmatched: 14. The CDR3 extends over 13 amino acids. CDR3 sequence reads: CASTWRELGEQYF. DNA for the CDR3: TGTGCCTCCACATGGCGGGAGTTGGGGGAGCAGTACTTC.

This clonotype appeared many times. This chain uses TRBV12-5 with TRBJ1-1, with D maybe TRBD1 (6 bases). Germline V CDR1 and CDR2: LGHNT, FRNRAP. V was pared by 6 bases and J by 5 bases, with 13 bases between. The length of the CDR3 is 13 residues. CDR3 sequence reads: CASGNRVLTEAFF. For the CDR3, the DNA is TGTGCTAGTGGCAACAGGGTTTTGACTGAAGCTTTCTTT.

This clonotype was recorded at least ten times. The J gene is TRBJ2-1, the V gene TRBV5-8; 10 bases align to TRBD1. The CDR3 length is 16 residues. V lost 1 base and J lost 5; bases outside the gene matches: 6. Germline CDR1 SGHTS, CDR2 YDEGEE. The CDR3 DNA is TGTGCCAGCAGCTTGACGGACAGGGGGGAAGACAATGAGCAGTTCTTC. This gives the protein CASSLTDRGEDNEQFF.

This clonotype came up many times. The chain combines TRBV13 with TRBJ2-7, with 7 bases identical to TRBD1. After removal of 6 bases from V and 2 bases from J, the junction contained 7 bases not matched to a gene. CDR3 size: 14 residues. Germline V CDR1 and CDR2: PRHDT, FYEKMQ (reference sequence). CDR3 sequence: CASSPQGRTYEQYF. DNA of the CDR3: TGTGCCAGCAGTCCACAGGGGCGAACCTACGAGCAGTACTTC.

With respect to this clonotype: Being one base from a much bigger clone, this may be a read error. The V call is TRBV15, the J call TRBJ1-5; weak D call: TRBD1 (6 bases). The germline V gene encodes CDR1 LNHNV and CDR2 YYDKDF (reference sequence). The CDR3 extends over 13 amino acids. The CDR3 nucleotides are TGTGCCACCAGCATGAGGGGGGATCAGCTCCAGCATTTT. It specifies CATSMRGDQLQHF.

Of note for this clonotype: A read error may explain this, as a much larger clone is one base away. The V and J genes are TRBV28 and TRBJ1-2, with D perhaps TRBD1 (6 bases). V was cut by 4 bases and J by 2 bases, with 17 bases left in between. This CDR3 comprises 16 residues. Germline lookup yields CDR1 MDHEN and CDR2 SYDVKM. The CDR3 protein is CASSSSYRVSNYGYTF. In nucleotides, the CDR3 is TGTGCCAGCAGTTCATCGTACAGGGTTAGCAACTATGGCTACACCTTC.

This clonotype was counted many times. The chain joins TRBV20-1 to TRBJ2-7, with D possibly TRBD2 on 5 matching bases. The CDR3 length is 11 residues. Trimming cost V 4 bases and J 5 bases, with 9 bases left between them. Germline-derived CDR1 and CDR2 are DFQATT and SNEGSKA (reference sequence). The CDR3 DNA is TGCAGTGCTACCGACGGGGACGAGCAGTACGTC. Its protein is CSATDGDEQYV.

V gene TRBV5-1 combines with J gene TRBJ2-7; no clear D. Between the trimmed V and J ends, which lost 2 bases and 3 bases, there was a span of 18 bases. This CDR3 is built from 16 residues. The germline V gene has CDR1 SGHRS and CDR2 YFSETQ. CDR3 residues: CASSFRPPWIIYEQYF. In DNA, the CDR3 is TGCGCCAGCAGCTTCCGCCCCCCGTGGATTATCTACGAGCAGTACTTC.

As for this clonotype: A much larger clone lies one base from this, so it may be a read error. This chain joins TRBV9 and TRBJ1-3; possibly TRBD1 for D (6 bases). The CDR3 runs 12 residues. Germline loops: CDR1 SGDLS, CDR2 YYNGEE. The DNA of the CDR3 is TGTGGCAGCAGCCCACAGGGATACACCATATATTTT. This translates into CGSSPQGYTIYF.

This clonotype was seen at least ten times. Here the CDR3 DNA reads TGTGCCAGCAGTGTGTCTCGAGGCTACACCTTC. Amino acid sequence: CASSVSRGYTF. The V and J genes are TRBV2 and TRBJ1-2; D ambiguous. CDR1 SNHLY and CDR2 FYNNEI come from the germline V gene. CDR3 length: 11 residues. The ends were cut back, 4 bases at V and 8 bases at J, with 8 bases in the middle.